Given below is one TCR beta chain in context. Its antigen is undetermined. Germline V lookup: CDR1 SGHTA, CDR2 FQGTGA. This CDR3 comprises 16 residues. After removal of 0 bases from V and 2 bases from J, the junction contained 3 bases not matched to a gene. This entry belongs to a study of shared clonotypes between healthy human individuals. About the study: A couple of women and a few men aged 18 to 49 served as donors. Study outcomes and limitations: Clonotype sharing among donors was thought likely to change with sequencing depth.

Assay execution took place at the deep level. Approximately 28,000 T cell genomes (around 300 ng DNA) went into each PBMC replicate. Measured with immunoSEQ multiplex PCR; TCRdb has only the in-frame clones, and not every one. The table lists roughly 510,000 clones, over 60% of them singletons, with approximately 13% in the top ten. Sequenced sample: PBMCs. V usage is TRBV7-3 and J usage is TRBJ2-1; 8 positions match TRBD2. The sequence was obtained from a woman in her forties in good health. Some clones in this sample may be carry-over from other donors' samples. CDR3 DNA sequence: TGTGCCAGCAGCTTAACCGGGAGGGACGCCTACAATGAGCAGTTCTTC. Translated: CASSLTGRDAYNEQFF.